One sample yielded the 14 T cell receptor beta chains listed below, sequenced in a study of cytomegalovirus exposure and HLA in healthy donors. 60 Vbeta and 13 Jbeta primers were used in PCR. Method: immunoSEQ multiplex PCR; TCRdb's copy keeps in-frame clones and lacks some. Here the sample spans around 120,000 clones, 79% being singletons. Sequencing was carried out using PBMCs. These receptors all come from a man younger than 40 in good health and CMV-seropositive.

The rearrangement uses TRBV7-9 and TRBJ2-1; 7 bases are shared with TRBD1. The J segment lost 0 bases and the V segment lost 3 bases, leaving 2 bases of the junction unmatched. The CDR3 loop spans 15 amino acids. Germline V gene data show CDR1 as SEHNR and CDR2 as FQNEAQ (reference sequence). DNA for the CDR3: TGTGCCAGCAGCTTGGGACAGCTCTCCTACAATGAGCAGTTCTTC. Residues: CASSLGQLSYNEQFF.

The rearrangement joins TRBV4-2 to TRBJ2-3; TRBD2 matches at 8 bases. Trimming removed 1 base from V and 6 bases from J; junction bases left unmatched: 9. The CDR3 has 16 amino acids. Per the germline V gene, CDR1 is LGHNA and CDR2 is YNFKEQ. This CDR3 is CASSQVSRGGGDTQYF. CDR3 sequence (DNA): TGTGCCAGCAGCCAAGTGTCCCGGGGGGGCGGGGATACGCAGTATTTT.

The genes are TRBV7-2 and TRBJ2-5; D unclear. With 3 bases removed from V and 5 bases from J, the gap between germline ends came to 7 bases. Germline V gene sequence: CDR1 SGHTA, CDR2 FQGNSA. The length of the CDR3 is 12 residues. Written as DNA, the CDR3 is TGTGCCAGCAGCTTTCGTCGGGAGACCCAGTACTTC. Residues: CASSFRRETQYF. The variable domain in full, with the rest retrieved from reference TRBV7-2 and TRBJ2-5, is GAGVSQSPSNKVTEKGKDVELRCDPISGHTALYWYRQSLGQGLEFLIYFQGNSAPDKSGLPSDRFSAERTGGSVSTLTIQRTQQEDSAVYLCASSFRRETQYFGPGTRLLVL.

The chain carries TRBV4-2 and TRBJ2-4; no definite D call. Per the germline V gene, CDR1 is LGHNA and CDR2 is YNFKEQ. The CDR3 consists of 17 residues. Trimming took off 0 bases at V and 3 bases at J, with 15 bases between the two ends. The CDR3 DNA reads TGTGCCAGCAGCCAAGATCCTGATGTGAGTAGCAAAAACATTCAGTACTTC. It yields the protein CASSQDPDVSSKNIQYF.

V gene TRBV7-9 combines with J gene TRBJ1-2, with a weak D call TRBD1 (6 bases). CDR1 and CDR2 (germline): SEHNR, FQNEAQ (reference sequence). The CDR3 runs to 16 residues. V was clipped by 2 bases and J by 0 bases, with 13 bases between them. CDR3 sequence: CASSLTGTLTNYGYTF. Here the CDR3 DNA reads TGTGCCAGCAGCTTAACCGGGACACTGACTAACTATGGCTACACCTTC.

The chain couples TRBV9 to TRBJ1-2; D ambiguous. The germline CDR1 and CDR2 sequences are SGDLS and YYNGEE. The CDR3 has 15 amino acids. V shed 0 bases and J shed 1 base, with 10 bases lying between them. CDR3 nucleotides: TGTGCCAGCAGCGTAGGGCCCGCAGATAACTATGGCTACACCTTC. As protein: CASSVGPADNYGYTF.

This clone came up a few times. V is TRBV27 and J is TRBJ2-7; D perhaps matches TRBD2 (6 bases). Germline assignment: CDR1 MNHEY and CDR2 SMNVEV (reference sequence). The CDR3 has 14 residues. The ends were cut back, 6 bases at V and 2 bases at J, with 14 bases in the middle. In nucleotides, the CDR3 is TGTGCCAGCAGGTGGGCGGGGCATGCCTACGAGCAGTACTTC. This translates into CASRWAGHAYEQYF.

The chain couples TRBV4-1 to TRBJ1-2; the match to TRBD1 covers 7 bases. This CDR3 region has 15 residues. V was clipped by 1 base and J by 0 bases; unmatched bases: 2. Germline values: CDR1 MGHRA, CDR2 YSYEKL. The CDR3 reads CASSQAGTANYGYTF. The CDR3 DNA follows: TGCGCCAGCAGCCAAGCCGGGACAGCTAACTATGGCTACACCTTC.

The J gene is TRBJ2-2, the V gene TRBV9; D remains unclear. The germline V gene has CDR1 SGDLS and CDR2 YYNGEE. The CDR3 length is 14 residues. With 2 bases removed from V and 8 bases from J, the gap between germline ends came to 13 bases. CDR3 sequence reads: CASSVLDLPGELFF. Here the CDR3 DNA reads TGTGCCAGCAGCGTCCTAGATCTCCCGGGGGAGCTGTTTTTT.

The chain couples TRBV29-1 to TRBJ2-6; D is unresolved. With 0 bases removed from V and 0 bases from J, the gap between germline ends came to 12 bases. The CDR3 is made up of 17 amino acids. The germline V gene has CDR1 SQVTM and CDR2 ANQGSEA. In DNA form, the CDR3 reads TGCAGCGTTGAAGACGCACCGTCCAGCTCTGGGGCCAACGTCCTGACTTTC. Amino acids: CSVEDAPSSSGANVLTF. The full variable domain, its missing parts supplied by reference TRBV29-1 and TRBJ2-6, is SAVISQKPSRDICQRGTSLTIQCQVDSQVTMMFWYRQQPGQSLTLIATANQGSEATYESGFVIDKFPISRPNLTFSTLTVSNMSPEDSSIYLCSVEDAPSSSGANVLTFGAGSRLTVL.

The rearrangement joins TRBV7-9 to TRBJ1-2; 8 bases match TRBD1. CDR1 SEHNR and CDR2 FQNEAQ come from the germline V gene (reference sequence). The CDR3 totals 12 residues. V lost 7 bases to trimming and J lost 3 bases; unmatched junction nucleotides: 1. Here the CDR3 DNA reads TGTGCCAGCATGGACAGGGACTATGGCTACACCTTC. It specifies CASMDRDYGYTF.

This chain links TRBV11-2 with TRBJ1-3, with D hard to call. V was pared by 6 bases and J by 4 bases, with 13 bases between. Per the germline V gene, CDR1 is SGHAT and CDR2 is FQNNGV. The length of the CDR3 is 14 residues. In DNA form, the CDR3 reads TGTGCCAGCAGTTCTTACCAACAGGGAAACACCATATATTTT. This codes for CASSSYQQGNTIYF.

V is TRBV12-5 and J is TRBJ2-2, with 7 nucleotides matching TRBD1. Germline lookup yields CDR1 LGHNT and CDR2 FRNRAP. With V trimmed by 4 bases and J by 6 bases, 5 bases remained unmatched. The CDR3 extends over 14 amino acids. CDR3 sequence reads: CASGSTGTSGELFF. CDR3 coding DNA: TGTGCTAGTGGTTCGACAGGGACCTCCGGGGAGCTGTTTTTT.

The rearrangement uses TRBV7-2 and TRBJ2-1; D perhaps matches TRBD1 (5 bases). Trimming shortened V by 7 bases and J by 7 bases, and 17 bases separated the two germline ends. Germline lookup yields CDR1 SGHTA and CDR2 FQGNSA. CDR3 length: 14 amino acids. The CDR3 loop reads CASTPLRGKNEQFF. The CDR3 DNA sequence: TGTGCCAGCACCCCCTTAAGGGGCAAAAATGAGCAGTTCTTC.